This TCR beta chain emerged from a study of a mutant IDH1 vaccine in newly diagnosed glioma. Time point: week 23, last vaccination. In every dose of vaccine, 300 ug of mutant IDH1 20-mer peptide was given alongside topical imiquimod. Donors had new IDH1-mutant astrocytomas of WHO grade 3 or 4 (ATRX-lost). A remark on this clone: Its antigen is unidentified.

Some clones are missing from TCRdb's copy, which holds only in-frame ones; the method was immunoSEQ multiplex PCR. The repertoire holds 82,000 or so clones, with 65% to 90% as singletons. Germline V CDR1 and CDR2: SEHNR, FQNEAQ (reference sequence). CDR3 length: 13 amino acids. V lost 5 bases and J 6 bases, leaving 11 bases between the germline ends. Specimen: PBMCs, collected from a glioma patient whose treatment included an IDH1 peptide vaccine. This clonotype originated in a man aged 25-45 years with glioma. Some clones in this sample may be carry-over from other donors' samples. The chain employs TRBV7-9 and TRBJ2-1, with D tentatively TRBD1 or TRBD2 (5 bases each). CDR3 sequence: CASSPGTFNEQFF. The DNA for the CDR3 is TGTGCCAGCAGCCCCGGGACCTTCAATGAGCAGTTCTTC.